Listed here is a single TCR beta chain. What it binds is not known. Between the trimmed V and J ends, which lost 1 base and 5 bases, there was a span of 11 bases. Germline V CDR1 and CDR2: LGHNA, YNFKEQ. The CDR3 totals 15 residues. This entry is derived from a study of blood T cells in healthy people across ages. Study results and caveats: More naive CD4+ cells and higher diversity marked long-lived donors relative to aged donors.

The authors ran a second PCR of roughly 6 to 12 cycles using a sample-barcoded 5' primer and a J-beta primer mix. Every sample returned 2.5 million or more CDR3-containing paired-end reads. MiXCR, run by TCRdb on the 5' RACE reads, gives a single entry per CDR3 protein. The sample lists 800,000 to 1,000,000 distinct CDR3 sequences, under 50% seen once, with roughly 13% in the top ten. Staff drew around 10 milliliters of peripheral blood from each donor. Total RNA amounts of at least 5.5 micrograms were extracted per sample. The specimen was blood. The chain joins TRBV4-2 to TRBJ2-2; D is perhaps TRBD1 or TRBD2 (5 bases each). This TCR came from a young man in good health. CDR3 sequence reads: CASSQGGGRTGELFF. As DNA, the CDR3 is TGTGCCAGCAGCCAAGGTGGGGGACGAACCGGGGAGCTGTTTTTT.